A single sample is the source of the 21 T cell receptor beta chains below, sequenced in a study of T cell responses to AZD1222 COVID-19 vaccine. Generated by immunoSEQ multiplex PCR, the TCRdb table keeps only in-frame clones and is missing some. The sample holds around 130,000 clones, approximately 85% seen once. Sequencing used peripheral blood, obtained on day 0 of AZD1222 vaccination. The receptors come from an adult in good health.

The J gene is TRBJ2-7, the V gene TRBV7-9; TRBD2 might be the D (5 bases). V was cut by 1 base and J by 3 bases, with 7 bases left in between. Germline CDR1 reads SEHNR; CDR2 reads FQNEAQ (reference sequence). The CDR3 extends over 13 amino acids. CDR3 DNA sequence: TGTGCCAGCAGCTTAGAGCGGAACTACGAGCAGTACTTC. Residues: CASSLERNYEQYF. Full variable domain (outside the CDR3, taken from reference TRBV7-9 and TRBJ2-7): DTGVSQNPRHKITKRGQNVTFRCDPISEHNRLYWYRQTLGQGPEFLTYFQNEAQLEKSRLLSDRFSAERPKGSFSTLEIQRTEQGDSAMYLCASSLERNYEQYFGPGTRLTVT.

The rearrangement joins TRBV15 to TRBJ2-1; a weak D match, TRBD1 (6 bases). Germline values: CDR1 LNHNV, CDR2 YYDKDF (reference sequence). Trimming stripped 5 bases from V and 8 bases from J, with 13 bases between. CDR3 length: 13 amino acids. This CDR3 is CATSQDQGYEQFF. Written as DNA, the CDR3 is TGTGCCACCAGCCAGGACCAGGGGTATGAGCAGTTCTTC.

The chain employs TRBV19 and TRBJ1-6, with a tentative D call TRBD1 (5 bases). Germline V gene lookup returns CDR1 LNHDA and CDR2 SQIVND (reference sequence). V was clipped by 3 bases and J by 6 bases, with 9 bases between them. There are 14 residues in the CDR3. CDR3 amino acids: CASSIEGLNSPLHF. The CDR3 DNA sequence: TGTGCCAGTAGTATTGAGGGGCTTAATTCACCCCTCCACTTT.

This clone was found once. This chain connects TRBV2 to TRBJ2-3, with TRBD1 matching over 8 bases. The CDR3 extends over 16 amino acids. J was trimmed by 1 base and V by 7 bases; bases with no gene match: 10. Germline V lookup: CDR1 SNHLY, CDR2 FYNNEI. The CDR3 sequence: CASTLQGAVGTDTQYF. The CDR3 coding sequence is TGTGCCAGCACATTGCAGGGGGCGGTTGGCACAGATACGCAGTATTTT. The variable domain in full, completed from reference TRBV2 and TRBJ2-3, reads EPEVTQTPSHQVTQMGQEVILRCVPISNHLYFYWYRQILGQKVEFLVSFYNNEISEKSEIFDDQFSVERPDGSNFTLKIRSTKLEDSAMYFCASTLQGAVGTDTQYFGPGTRLTVL.

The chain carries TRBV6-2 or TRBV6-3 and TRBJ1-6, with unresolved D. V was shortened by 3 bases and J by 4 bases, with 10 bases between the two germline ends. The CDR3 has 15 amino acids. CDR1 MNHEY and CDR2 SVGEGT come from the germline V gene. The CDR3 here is CASSYRERYNSPLHF. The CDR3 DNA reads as TGTGCCAGCAGTTATCGGGAGAGATATAATTCACCCCTCCACTTT.

The DNA of the CDR3 is TGTGCCAGCAGGCCTCTATCCTCGAACACCGGGGAGCTGTTTTTT. It translates to CASRPLSSNTGELFF. The chain has TRBV7-2 and TRBJ2-2; the D is unclear. The CDR3 runs 15 residues. The ends were cut back, 6 bases at V and 0 bases at J, with 11 bases in the middle. From germline, CDR1 is SGHTA and CDR2 FQGNSA.

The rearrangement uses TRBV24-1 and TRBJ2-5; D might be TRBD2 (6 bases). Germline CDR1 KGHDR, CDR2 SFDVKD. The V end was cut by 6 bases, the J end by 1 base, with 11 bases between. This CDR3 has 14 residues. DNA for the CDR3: TGTGCCACCAGTCCAGCGGGCGGCCAAGAGACCCAGTACTTC. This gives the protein CATSPAGGQETQYF.

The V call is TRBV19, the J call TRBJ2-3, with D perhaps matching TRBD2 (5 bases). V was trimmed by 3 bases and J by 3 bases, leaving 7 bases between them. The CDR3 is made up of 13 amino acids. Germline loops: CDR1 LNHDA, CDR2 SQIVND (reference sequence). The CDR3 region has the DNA TGTGCCAGTAGTATGGACTTAACAGATACGCAGTATTTT. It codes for CASSMDLTDTQYF.

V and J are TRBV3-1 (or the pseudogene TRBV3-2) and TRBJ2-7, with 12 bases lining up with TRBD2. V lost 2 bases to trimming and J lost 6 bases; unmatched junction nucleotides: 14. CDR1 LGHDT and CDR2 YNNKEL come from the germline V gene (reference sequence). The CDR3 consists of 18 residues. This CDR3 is CASSQKRRLAGDLCEQYF. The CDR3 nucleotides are TGTGCCAGCAGCCAAAAAAGGAGACTAGCGGGAGATCTATGCGAGCAGTACTTC.

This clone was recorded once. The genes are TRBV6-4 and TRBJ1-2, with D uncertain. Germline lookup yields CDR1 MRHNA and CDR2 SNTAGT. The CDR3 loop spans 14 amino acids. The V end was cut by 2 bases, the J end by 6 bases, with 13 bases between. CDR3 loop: CASSDGGPPNGYTF. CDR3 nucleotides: TGTGCCAGCAGTGACGGTGGGCCACCAAATGGCTACACCTTC.

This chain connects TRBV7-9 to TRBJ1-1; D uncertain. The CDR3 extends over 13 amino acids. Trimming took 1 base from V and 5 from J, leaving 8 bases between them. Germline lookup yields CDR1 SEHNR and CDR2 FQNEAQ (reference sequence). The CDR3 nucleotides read TGTGCCAGCAGCTTAGATCCTGGAACTGAAGCTTTCTTT. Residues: CASSLDPGTEAFF.

The CDR3 reads CASISEGYNEQFF. CDR3 nucleotide sequence: TGTGCCAGCATTAGCGAGGGCTACAATGAGCAGTTCTTC. The chain employs TRBV2 and TRBJ2-1, with a tentative D call TRBD2 (5 bases). Germline V gene lookup returns CDR1 SNHLY and CDR2 FYNNEI. The CDR3 is 13 amino acids. Trimming left V 7 bases short and J 3 bases short, with 10 bases between.

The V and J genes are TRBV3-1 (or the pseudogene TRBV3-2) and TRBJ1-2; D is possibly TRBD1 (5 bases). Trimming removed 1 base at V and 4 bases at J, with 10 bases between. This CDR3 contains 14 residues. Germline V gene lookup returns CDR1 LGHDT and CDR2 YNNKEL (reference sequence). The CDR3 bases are TGTGCCAGCAGCCAAGTCAGGGCTTTCTATGGCTACACCTTC. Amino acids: CASSQVRAFYGYTF.

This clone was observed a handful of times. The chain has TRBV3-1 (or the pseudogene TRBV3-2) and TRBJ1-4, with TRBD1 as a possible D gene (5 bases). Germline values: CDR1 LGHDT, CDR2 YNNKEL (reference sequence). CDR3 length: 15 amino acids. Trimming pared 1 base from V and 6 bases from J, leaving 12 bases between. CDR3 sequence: CASSQVAGRDEKLFF. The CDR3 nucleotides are TGTGCCAGCAGCCAAGTTGCAGGGCGTGATGAAAAACTGTTTTTT.

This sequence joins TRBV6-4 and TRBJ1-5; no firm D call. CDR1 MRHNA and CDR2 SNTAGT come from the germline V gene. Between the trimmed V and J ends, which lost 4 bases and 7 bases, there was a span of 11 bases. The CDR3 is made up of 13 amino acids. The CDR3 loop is CASSAESDQPQHF. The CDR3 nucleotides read TGTGCCAGCAGTGCCGAGTCGGACCAGCCCCAGCATTTT.

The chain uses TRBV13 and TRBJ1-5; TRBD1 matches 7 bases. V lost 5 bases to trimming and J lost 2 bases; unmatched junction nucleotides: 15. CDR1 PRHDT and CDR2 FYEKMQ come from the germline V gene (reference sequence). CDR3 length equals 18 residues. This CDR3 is CASSRGTVVPGGNQPQHF. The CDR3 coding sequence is TGTGCCAGCAGCCGCGGGACAGTGGTACCTGGGGGCAATCAGCCCCAGCATTTT.

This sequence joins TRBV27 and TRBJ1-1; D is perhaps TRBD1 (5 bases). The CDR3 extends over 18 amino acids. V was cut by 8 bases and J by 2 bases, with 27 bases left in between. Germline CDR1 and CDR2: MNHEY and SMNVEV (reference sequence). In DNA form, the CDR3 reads TGTGCCAGCTCCACCCCAGGGTCTTTACGGGTTGTTAACACTGAAGCTTTCTTT. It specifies CASSTPGSLRVVNTEAFF.

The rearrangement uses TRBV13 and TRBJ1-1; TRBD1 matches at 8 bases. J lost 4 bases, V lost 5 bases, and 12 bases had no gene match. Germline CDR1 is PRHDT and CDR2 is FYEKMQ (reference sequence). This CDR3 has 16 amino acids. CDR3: CASSKNRGLESTEAFF. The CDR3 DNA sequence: TGTGCCAGCAGCAAAAACAGGGGGTTGGAGAGCACTGAAGCTTTCTTT.

The CDR3 is CSVDSWTGVNEQFF. The CDR3 DNA reads TGCAGCGTTGATAGCTGGACAGGGGTAAATGAGCAGTTCTTC. The gene calls are TRBV29-1 and TRBJ2-1, with 9 bases fitting TRBD1. Germline CDR1 reads SQVTM; CDR2 reads ANQGSEA. The junction had 7 bases not matched to a gene; V was cut back by 3 bases and J by 7 bases. The CDR3 contains 14 residues.

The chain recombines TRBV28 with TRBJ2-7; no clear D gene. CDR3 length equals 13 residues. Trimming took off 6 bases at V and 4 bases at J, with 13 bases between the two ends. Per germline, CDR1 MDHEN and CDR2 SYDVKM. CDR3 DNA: TGTGCCAGCAGCTCGCAGGCGGTATACGAGCAGTACTTC. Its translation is CASSSQAVYEQYF.

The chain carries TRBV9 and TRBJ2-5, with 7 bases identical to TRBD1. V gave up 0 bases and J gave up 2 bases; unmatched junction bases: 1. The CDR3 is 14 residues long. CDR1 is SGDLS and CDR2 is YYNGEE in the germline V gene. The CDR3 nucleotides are TGTGCCAGCAGCGTAGGGACAGGTCAAGAGACCCAGTACTTC. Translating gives CASSVGTGQETQYF.